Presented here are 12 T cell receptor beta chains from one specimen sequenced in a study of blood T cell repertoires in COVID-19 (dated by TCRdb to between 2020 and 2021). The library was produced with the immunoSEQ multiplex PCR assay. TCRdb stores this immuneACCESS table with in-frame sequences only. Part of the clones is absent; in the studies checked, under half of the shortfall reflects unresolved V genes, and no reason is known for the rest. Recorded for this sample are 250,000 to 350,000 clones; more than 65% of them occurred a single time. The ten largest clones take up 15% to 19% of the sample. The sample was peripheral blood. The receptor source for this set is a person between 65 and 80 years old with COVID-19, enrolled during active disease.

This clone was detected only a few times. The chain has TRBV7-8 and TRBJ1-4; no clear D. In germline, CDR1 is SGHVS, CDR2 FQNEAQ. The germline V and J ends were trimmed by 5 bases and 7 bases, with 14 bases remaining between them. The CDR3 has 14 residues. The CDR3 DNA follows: TGTGCCAGCAGCCCGTACACACGTACTGAAAAACTGTTTTTT. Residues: CASSPYTRTEKLFF.

CDR3 loop: CASNRGNNEQFF. CDR3 sequence (DNA): TGCGCCAGCAACCGCGGAAACAATGAGCAGTTCTTC. J is TRBJ2-1 and V is TRBV5-1; no clear D. V dropped 6 bases and J dropped 5 bases, with 9 bases sitting between them. The CDR3 contains 12 residues. CDR1 and CDR2 from the germline V gene are SGHRS and YFSETQ.

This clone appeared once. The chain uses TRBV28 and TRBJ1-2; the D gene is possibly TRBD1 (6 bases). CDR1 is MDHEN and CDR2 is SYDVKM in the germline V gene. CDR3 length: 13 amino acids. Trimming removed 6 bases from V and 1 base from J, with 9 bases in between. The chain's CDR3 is CASSPDSNYGYTF. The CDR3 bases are TGTGCCAGCAGCCCGGACAGTAACTATGGCTACACCTTC.

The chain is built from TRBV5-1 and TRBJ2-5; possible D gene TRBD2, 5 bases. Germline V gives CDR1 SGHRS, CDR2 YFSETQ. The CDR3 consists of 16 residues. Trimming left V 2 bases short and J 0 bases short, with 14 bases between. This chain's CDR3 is CASSFLGSANQETQYF. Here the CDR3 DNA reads TGCGCCAGCAGCTTCTTAGGTAGCGCGAACCAAGAGACCCAGTACTTC.

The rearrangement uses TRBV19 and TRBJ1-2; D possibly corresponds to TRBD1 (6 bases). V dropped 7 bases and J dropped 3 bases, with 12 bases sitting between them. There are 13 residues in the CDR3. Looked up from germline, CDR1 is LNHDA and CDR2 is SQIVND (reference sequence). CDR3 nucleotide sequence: TGTGCCAGTACCCCGGGACAACACTATGGCTACACCTTC. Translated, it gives CASTPGQHYGYTF.

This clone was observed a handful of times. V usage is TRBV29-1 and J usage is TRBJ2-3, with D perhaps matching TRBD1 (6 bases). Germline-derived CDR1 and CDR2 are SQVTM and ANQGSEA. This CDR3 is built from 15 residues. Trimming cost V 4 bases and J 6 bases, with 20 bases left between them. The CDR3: CSVGQGYDSFDTQYF. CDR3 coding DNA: TGCAGCGTTGGTCAGGGGTACGATTCTTTTGATACGCAGTATTTT.

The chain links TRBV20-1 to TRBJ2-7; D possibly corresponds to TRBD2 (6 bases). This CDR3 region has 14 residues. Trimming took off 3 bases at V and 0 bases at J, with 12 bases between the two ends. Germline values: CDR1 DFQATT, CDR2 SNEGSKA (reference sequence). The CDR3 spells CSASPGTFSYEQYF. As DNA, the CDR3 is TGCAGTGCTAGTCCCGGGACTTTCTCCTACGAGCAGTACTTC.

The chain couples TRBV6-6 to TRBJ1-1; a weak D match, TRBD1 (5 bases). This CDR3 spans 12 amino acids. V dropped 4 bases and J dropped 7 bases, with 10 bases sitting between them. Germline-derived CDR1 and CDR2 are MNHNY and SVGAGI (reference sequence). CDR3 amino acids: CASSSGLDEAFF. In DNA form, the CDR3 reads TGTGCCAGCAGTTCAGGGTTAGATGAAGCTTTCTTT.

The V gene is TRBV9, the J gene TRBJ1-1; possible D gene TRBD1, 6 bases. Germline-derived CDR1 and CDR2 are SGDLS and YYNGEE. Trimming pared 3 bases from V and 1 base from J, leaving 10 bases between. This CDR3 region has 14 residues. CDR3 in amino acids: CASSEGGENTEAFF. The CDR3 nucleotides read TGTGCCAGCAGCGAAGGGGGGGAGAACACTGAAGCTTTCTTT.

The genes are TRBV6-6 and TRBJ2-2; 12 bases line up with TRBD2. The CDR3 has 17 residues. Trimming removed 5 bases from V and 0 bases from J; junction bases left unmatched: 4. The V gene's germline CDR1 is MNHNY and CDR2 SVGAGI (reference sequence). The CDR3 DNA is TGTGCCAGCAGTCAACTAGCGGGAGGACCGAACACCGGGGAGCTGTTTTTT. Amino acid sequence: CASSQLAGGPNTGELFF.

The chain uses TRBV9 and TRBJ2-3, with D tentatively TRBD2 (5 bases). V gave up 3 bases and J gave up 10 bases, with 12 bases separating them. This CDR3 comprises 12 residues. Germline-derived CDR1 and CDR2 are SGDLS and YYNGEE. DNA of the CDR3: TGTGCCAGCAGCGGAACGGGATACCCGCAGTATTTT. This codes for CASSGTGYPQYF.

The CDR3 DNA reads as TGTGCAAGTCGCTCGAAACGAGGACCGAACAGGTATGAAAAACTGTTTTTT. This gives the protein CASRSKRGPNRYEKLFF. The chain combines TRBV12-2 with TRBJ1-4; no DNA check was done on the table's D call, TRBD1. TRBV12-2 is a known pseudogene. The CDR3 runs to 17 residues.